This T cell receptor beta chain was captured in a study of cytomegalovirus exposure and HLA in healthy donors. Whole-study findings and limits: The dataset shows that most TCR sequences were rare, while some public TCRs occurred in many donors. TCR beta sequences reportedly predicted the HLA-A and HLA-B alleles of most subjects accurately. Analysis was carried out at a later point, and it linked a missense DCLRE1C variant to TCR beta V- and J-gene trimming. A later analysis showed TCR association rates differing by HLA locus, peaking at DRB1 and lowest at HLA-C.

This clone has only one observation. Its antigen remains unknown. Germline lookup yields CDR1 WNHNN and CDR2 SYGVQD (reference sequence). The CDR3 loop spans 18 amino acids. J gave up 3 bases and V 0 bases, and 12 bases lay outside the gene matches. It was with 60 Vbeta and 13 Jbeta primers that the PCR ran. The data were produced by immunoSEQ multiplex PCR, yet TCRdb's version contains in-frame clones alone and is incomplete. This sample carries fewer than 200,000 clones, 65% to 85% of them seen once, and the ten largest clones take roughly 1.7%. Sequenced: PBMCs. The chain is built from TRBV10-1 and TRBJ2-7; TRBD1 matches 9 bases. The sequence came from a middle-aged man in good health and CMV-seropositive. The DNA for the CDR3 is TGCGCCAGCAGTGAGTCTCCCGCCACGGGACAGGGACTCTACGAGCAGTACTTC. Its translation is CASSESPATGQGLYEQYF.